This record covers a single TCR beta chain. Assay: immunoSEQ multiplex PCR; the TCRdb copy retains only in-frame clones and omits some. The sample consists of under 400,000 clones, around 85% of them appearing once. The sample comes from a study of blood T cell repertoires in COVID-19. Study information: Acute and convalescent COVID-19 samples came from the United States, Italy and Spain.

Germline V gene lookup returns CDR1 SGHTS and CDR2 YDEGEE. The CDR3 runs 17 residues. V dropped 4 bases and J dropped 0; count of bases not matched to a gene: 9. V usage is TRBV5-8 and J usage is TRBJ1-5, with TRBD1 identical over 8 bases. The source is a woman aged 40 to 50 with acute COVID-19. Sequencing input: PBMCs or T cells enriched from blood (not recorded which). The CDR3 region has the DNA TGTGCCAGCAGCGCCGGGACAGGTTACTATAGCAATCAGCCCCAGCATTTT. Translating gives CASSAGTGYYSNQPQHF.